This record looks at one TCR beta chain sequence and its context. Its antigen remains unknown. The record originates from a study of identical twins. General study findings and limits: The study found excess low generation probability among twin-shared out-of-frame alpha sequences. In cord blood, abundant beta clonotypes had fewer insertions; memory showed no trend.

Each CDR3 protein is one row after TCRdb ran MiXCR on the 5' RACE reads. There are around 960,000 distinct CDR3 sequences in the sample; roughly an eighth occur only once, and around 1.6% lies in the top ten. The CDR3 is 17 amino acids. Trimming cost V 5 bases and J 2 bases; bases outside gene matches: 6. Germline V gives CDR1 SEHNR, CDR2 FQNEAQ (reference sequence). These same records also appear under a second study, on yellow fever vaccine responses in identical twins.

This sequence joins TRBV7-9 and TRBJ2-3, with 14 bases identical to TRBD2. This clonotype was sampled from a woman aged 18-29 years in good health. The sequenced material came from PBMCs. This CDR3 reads CASSEGLAGVDTDTQYF. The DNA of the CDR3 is TGTGCCAGCAGCGAGGGACTAGCGGGAGTAGACACAGATACGCAGTATTTT.